The entry below describes one T cell receptor (beta chain). Its matching antigen is unknown. Unique molecular identifiers were incorporated during preparation of the TCRbeta library. TCRdb redid the calling of the PCR reads with MiXCR, one entry per CDR3 protein. The data show some 120,000 distinct CDR3 sequences, with about a tenth seen just once and around 24% held by the top ten. This sample was included in a study of T-cell reconstitution after alpha-beta-depleted transplantation in children. Regarding the study as a whole: T-cell counts and diversity at one year post-transplant came mainly from newly produced T cells.

The CDR3 has 16 amino acids. The junction had 7 bases not matched to a gene; V was cut back by 3 bases and J by 3 bases. The sample consisted of PBMCs, mostly from graft donor cells, taken 180 days after TCRalphabeta/CD19-depleted stem cell transplant. The chain combines TRBV12-3 or TRBV12-4 with TRBJ2-2, with TRBD2 matching over 7 bases. The TCR originated in a girl under two years old who had a stem cell transplant for combined immunodeficiency, so the T cells may come from the graft donor. The CDR3 DNA sequence: TGTGCCAGCAGTTTCCCCGGGACTATCCACACCGGGGAGCTGTTTTTT. Encoded protein: CASSFPGTIHTGELFF.